The subject of this entry is one T cell receptor beta chain. The table lists this clonotype with a few counts. This clone's antigen is unknown. Base qualities are not provided; no much larger clone lies one nucleotide away. This record comes from a study of blood T cells in healthy people across ages (dated by TCRdb to between 2014 and 2017). About the investigation overall: In model experiments, template switching captured roughly one uniquely barcoded TCR beta cDNA molecule for every two T cells. To track age-related changes in TCR beta repertoire diversity, the study relied on deep sequencing normalized with unique cDNA molecular identifiers. Donors were grouped into four age groups: young (average approximately 15 years), middle-aged (roughly 38), aged (about 59) and long-lived (about 90). Donors of different ages were randomly distributed across sequencing lanes to avoid experimental bias. The study analyzed two additional independent replicas of 1 million unique cDNA reads from the same blood draw for two donors, one aged 18 to 30 and one aged 80 or older.

The V and J ends are trimmed by 1 base and 6 bases, leaving 10 bases between them. CDR1 and CDR2 are read off the germline V gene as SGHTA and FQGNSA. CDR3 length: 13 amino acids, cysteine to phenylalanine. The CDR3 DNA has 39 bases and is translated from base 1. Donors were 40 or so systemically healthy Caucasian individuals from Russia aged 6 to 90 years. Each donor gave 8 to 10 milliliters of peripheral blood, collected into EDTA-treated Vacutainer tubes. PBMCs were isolated by Ficoll-Paque density-gradient centrifugation, with at least 6 million obtained per sample. Trizol reagent was used to extract total RNA from PBMCs, with at least 5.5 micrograms per sample. For every donor, an aliquot of PBMCs went through flow cytometry to measure the percentages of naive CD45RAhigh/CD27high T cells. Libraries were made using 5' RACE. These reads were obtained on an Illumina HiSeq 2500. A second roughly 6 to 11 cycle PCR used a sample-barcoded 5' primer and a J-beta primer mix. Each TCR beta cDNA molecule received a unique molecular identifier from a template-switch 5' adaptor carrying 12 random nucleotides. Each sample yielded at least 3 million CDR3-containing paired-end reads. First-strand cDNA was synthesized from all RNA with the Mint cDNA synthesis kit, primed by a TRBC-specific oligonucleotide. Following uracil-DNA glycosylase treatment, all cDNA underwent a first 18-cycle PCR with the universal primers M1SS and BC2_uni_R. In the source study's methods: Each sample was normalized by randomly selecting 1 million high-quality reads, each carrying a distinct molecular identifier. Reads with shared molecular identifiers were discarded instead of being binned into consensus sequences. MiTCR, run with a Q25 quality threshold and the strictest error-elimination algorithm, handled CDR3 identification, clonotype clustering and error correction. A nonparametric unseen species model using Euler transformation provided a lower-bound estimate of total TCR beta diversity. The public reads were reprocessed in TCRdb via fastp at Q25 and MiXCR, keeping in-frame beta chains. Every CDR3 protein is listed once, alongside the most common genes and DNA of its rows. V and J calls and clone size were set by TCRdb, not the authors. This sample has 800,000 to 950,000 distinct CDR3 sequences in its table, and under 40% of those were observed once. The top ten clones comprise 10% to 15% of the sample.

Points the paper makes about the study in general: Estimates of total diversity from one million sequenced T cells were regarded as lower bounds and underestimates. Observed TCR beta diversity per million T cells fell roughly linearly with age, and a significant reduction was already apparent by age approximately 41. Donor CMV infection status was unknown, potentially confounding age-related changes in expanded clonotypes. Because profiling used bulk unsorted PBMCs, naive and antigen-experienced compartments could not be compared conclusively. Compared with the aged group, the long-lived group had more naive CD4+ T cells, fewer expanded clones and increased TCR diversity, a pattern suggesting age selection. The percentage of naive T cells measured by flow cytometry correlated strongly with observed TCR beta diversity.

The V gene is TRBV7-2 and the J gene is TRBJ2-7; the D gene remains uncertain. Sequencing was done on a sample of blood. The TCR was taken from a man aged 18 to 30 in good health. The CDR3 protein is CASSLVRGTEQYF. The DNA sequence is as follows: TGTGCCAGCAGCTTAGTGAGAGGCACCGAGCAGTACTTC.